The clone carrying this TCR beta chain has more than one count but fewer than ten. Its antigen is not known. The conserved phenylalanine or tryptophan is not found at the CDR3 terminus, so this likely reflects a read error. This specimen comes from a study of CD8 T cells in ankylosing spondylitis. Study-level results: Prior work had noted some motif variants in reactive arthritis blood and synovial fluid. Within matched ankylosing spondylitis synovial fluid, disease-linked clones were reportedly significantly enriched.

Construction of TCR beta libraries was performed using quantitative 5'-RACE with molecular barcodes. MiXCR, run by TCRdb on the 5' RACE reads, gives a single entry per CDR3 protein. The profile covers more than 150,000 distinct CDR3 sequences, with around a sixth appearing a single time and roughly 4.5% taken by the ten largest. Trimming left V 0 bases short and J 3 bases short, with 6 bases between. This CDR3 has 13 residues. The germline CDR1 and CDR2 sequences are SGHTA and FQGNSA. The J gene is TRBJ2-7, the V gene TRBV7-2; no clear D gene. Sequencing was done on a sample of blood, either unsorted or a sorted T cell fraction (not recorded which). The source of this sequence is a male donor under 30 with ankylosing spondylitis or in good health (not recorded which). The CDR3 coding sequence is TGTGCCAGCAGCTTAGCACCAGGCTACGAGCAGTACTAC. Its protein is CASSLAPGYEQYY.